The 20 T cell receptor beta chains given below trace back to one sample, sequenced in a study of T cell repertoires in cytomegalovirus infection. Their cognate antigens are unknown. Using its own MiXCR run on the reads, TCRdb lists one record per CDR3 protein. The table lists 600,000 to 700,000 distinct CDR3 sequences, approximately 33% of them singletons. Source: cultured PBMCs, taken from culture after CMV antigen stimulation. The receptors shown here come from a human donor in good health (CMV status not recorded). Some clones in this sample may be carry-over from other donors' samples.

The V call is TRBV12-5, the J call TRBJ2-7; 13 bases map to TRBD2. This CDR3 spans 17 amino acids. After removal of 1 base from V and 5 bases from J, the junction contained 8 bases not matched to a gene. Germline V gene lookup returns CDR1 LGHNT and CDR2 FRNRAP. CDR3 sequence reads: CASGLAPPGLAGHEQYF. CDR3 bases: TGTGCTAGTGGTTTGGCCCCTCCGGGACTAGCGGGACACGAGCAGTACTTC.

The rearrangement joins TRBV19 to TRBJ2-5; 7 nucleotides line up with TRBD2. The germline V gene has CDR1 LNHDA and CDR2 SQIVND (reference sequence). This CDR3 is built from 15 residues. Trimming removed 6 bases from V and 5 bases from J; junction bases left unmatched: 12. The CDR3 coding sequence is TGTGCCAGTAGCTCGCCGGGGGGATTAATGGAGACCCAGTACTTC. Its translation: CASSSPGGLMETQYF.

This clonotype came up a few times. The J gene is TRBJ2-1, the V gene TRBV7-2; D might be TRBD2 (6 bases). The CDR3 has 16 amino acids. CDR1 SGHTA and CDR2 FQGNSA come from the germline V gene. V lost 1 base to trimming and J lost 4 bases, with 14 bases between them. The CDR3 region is CASSLVPAGDYNEQFF. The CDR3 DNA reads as TGTGCCAGCAGCTTAGTCCCAGCGGGTGATTACAATGAGCAGTTCTTC.

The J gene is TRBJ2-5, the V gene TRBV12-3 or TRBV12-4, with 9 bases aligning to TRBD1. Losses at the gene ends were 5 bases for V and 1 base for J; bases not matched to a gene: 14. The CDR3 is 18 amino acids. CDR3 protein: CASSPRGQGASPQETQYF. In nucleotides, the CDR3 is TGTGCCAGCAGTCCCCGGGGACAGGGCGCGTCCCCCCAAGAGACCCAGTACTTC.

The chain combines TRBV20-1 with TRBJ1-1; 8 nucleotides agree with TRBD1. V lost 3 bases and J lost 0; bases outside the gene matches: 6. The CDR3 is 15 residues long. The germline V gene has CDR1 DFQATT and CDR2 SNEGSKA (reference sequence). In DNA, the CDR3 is TGCAGTGCTAGCCCTCGACAGGGGATGAACACTGAAGCTTTCTTT. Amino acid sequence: CSASPRQGMNTEAFF.

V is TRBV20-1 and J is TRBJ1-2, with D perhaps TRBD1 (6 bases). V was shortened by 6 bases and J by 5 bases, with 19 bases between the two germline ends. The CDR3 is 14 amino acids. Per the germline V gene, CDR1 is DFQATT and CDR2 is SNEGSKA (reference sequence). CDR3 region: CSAPRGGVGYGYTF. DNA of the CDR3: TGCAGTGCGCCCCGTGGGGGCGTAGGTTATGGCTACACCTTC.

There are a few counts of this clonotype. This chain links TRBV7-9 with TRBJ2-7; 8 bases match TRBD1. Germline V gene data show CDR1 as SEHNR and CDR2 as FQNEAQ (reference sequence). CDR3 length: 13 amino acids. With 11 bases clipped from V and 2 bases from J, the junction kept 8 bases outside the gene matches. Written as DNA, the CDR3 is TGTGCCGGTCGAGGGGACAGGCCCTACGAGCAGTACTTC. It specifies CAGRGDRPYEQYF.

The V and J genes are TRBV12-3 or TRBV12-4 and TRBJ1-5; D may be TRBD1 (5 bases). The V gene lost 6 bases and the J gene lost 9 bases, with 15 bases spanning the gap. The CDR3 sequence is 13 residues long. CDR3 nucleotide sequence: TGTGCCAGCAGAGAGCGAGGGGTTGGGCCCCAGCATTTT. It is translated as CASRERGVGPQHF.

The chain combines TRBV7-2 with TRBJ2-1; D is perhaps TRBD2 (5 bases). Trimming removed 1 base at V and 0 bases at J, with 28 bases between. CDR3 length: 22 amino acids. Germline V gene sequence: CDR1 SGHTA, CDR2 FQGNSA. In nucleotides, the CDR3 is TGTGCCAGCAGCTTAGGCCGGAGGACTCCATTGACCTACAAAAGCTCCTACAATGAGCAGTTCTTC. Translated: CASSLGRRTPLTYKSSYNEQFF. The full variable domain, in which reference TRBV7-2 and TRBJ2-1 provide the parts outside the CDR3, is GAGVSQSPSNKVTEKGKDVELRCDPISGHTALYWYRQSLGQGLEFLIYFQGNSAPDKSGLPSDRFSAERTGGSVSTLTIQRTQQEDSAVYLCASSLGRRTPLTYKSSYNEQFFGPGTRLTVL.

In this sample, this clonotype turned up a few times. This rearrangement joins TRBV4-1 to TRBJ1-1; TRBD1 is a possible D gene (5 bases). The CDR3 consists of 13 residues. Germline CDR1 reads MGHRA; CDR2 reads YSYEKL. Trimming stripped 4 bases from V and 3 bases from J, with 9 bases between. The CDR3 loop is CASSPGTHTEAFF. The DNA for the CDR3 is TGCGCCAGCAGCCCCGGGACGCACACTGAAGCTTTCTTT.

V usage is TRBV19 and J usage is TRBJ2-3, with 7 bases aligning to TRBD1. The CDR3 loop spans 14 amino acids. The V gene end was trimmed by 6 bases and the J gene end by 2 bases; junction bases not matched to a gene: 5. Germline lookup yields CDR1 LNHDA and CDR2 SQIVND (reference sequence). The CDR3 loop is CASRPGTVTDTQYF. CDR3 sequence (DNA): TGTGCCAGTAGGCCCGGGACAGTCACAGATACGCAGTATTTT.

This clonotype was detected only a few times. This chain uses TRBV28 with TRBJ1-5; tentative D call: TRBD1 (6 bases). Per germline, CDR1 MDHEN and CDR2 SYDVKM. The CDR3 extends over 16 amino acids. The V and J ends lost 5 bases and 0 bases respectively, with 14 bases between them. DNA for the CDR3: TGTGCCAGCAGTCCCCTCCTGACAGGTAGCAATCAGCCCCAGCATTTT. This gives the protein CASSPLLTGSNQPQHF.

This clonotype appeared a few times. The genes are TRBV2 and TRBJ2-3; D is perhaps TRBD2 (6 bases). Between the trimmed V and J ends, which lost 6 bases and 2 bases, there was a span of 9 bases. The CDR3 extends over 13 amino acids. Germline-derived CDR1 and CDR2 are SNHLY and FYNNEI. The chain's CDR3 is CASRWRATDTQYF. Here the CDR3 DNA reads TGTGCCAGCAGATGGAGGGCCACAGATACGCAGTATTTT.

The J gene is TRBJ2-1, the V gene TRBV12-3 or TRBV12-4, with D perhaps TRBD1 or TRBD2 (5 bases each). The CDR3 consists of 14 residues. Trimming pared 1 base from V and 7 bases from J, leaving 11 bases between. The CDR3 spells CASSLGGARNEQFF. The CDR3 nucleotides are TGTGCCAGCAGTTTAGGAGGGGCTAGGAATGAGCAGTTCTTC.

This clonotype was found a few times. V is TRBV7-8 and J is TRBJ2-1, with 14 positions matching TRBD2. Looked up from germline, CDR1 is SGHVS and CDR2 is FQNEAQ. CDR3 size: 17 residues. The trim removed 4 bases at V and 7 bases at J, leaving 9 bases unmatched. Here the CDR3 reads CASSSGLAGATSNEQFF. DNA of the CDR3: TGTGCCAGCAGCTCGGGACTAGCGGGAGCCACATCGAATGAGCAGTTCTTC.

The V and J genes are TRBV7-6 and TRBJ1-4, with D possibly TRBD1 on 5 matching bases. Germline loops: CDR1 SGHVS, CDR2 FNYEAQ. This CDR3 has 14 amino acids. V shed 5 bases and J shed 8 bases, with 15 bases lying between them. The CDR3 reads CASSRGDQGEKLFF. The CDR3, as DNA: TGTGCCAGCAGCCGGGGGGATCAGGGCGAAAAACTGTTTTTT. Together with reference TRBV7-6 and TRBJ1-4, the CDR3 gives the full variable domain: GAGVSQSPRYKVTKRGQDVALRCDPISGHVSLYWYRQALGQGPEFLTYFNYEAQQDKSGLPNDRFSAERPEGSISTLTIQRTEQRDSAMYRCASSRGDQGEKLFFGSGTQLSVL.

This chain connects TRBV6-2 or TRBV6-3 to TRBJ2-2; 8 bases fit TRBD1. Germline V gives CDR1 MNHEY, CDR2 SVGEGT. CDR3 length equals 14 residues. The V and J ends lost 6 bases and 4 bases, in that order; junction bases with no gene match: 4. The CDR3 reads CASRRTGSTGELFF. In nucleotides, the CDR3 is TGTGCCAGCAGACGGACAGGGAGCACCGGGGAGCTGTTTTTT.

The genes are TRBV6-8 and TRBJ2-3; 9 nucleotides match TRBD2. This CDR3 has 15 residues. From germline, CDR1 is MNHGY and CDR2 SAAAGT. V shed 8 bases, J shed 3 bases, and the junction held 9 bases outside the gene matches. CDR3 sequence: CASGRVAGVTDTQYF. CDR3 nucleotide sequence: TGTGCCAGCGGCAGAGTAGCGGGGGTAACAGATACGCAGTATTTT.

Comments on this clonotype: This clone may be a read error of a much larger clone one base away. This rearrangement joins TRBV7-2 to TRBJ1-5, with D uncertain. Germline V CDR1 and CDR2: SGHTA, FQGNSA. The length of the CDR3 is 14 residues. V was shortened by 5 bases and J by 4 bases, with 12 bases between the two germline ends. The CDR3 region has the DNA TGTGCCAGCAGCCTCCACATTATGAATCAGCCCCAGCATTTT. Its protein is CASSLHIMNQPQHF.

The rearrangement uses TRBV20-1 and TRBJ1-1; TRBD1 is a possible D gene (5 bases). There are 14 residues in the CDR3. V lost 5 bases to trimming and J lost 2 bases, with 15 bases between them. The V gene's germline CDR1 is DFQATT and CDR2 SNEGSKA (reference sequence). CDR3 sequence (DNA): TGCAGTGCTGCCTCCGGGACTGCTAACACTGAAGCTTTCTTT. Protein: CSAASGTANTEAFF.